Listed here are 27 T cell receptor beta chains from one sample, sequenced in a study of blood T cells in healthy people across ages. A second PCR, run for roughly 7 to 12 cycles, used a sample-barcoded 5' primer plus a J-beta primer mix. TCRdb called the 5' RACE reads again in MiXCR, with one record for every CDR3 protein. Among approximately 600,000 distinct CDR3 sequences listed, roughly 50% were seen once. Sequencing was carried out using blood. These TCRs come from a man aged 60 to 75 in good health.

The chain carries TRBV29-1 and TRBJ2-7, with 7 nucleotides matching TRBD2. Germline-derived CDR1 and CDR2 are SQVTM and ANQGSEA. V gave up 7 bases and J gave up 3 bases; unmatched junction bases: 15. There are 15 residues in the CDR3. As DNA, the CDR3 is TGCAGCGCCCAAAACCAACCGGGAGGAAACTACGAGCAGTACTTC. It translates to CSAQNQPGGNYEQYF.

The sample holds one count of this clonotype. The chain is built from TRBV29-1 and TRBJ2-3; weak D call: TRBD2 (6 bases). In germline, CDR1 is SQVTM, CDR2 ANQGSEA. The CDR3 loop spans 13 amino acids. Trimming cost V 4 bases and J 5 bases, with 13 bases left between them. CDR3 in amino acids: CSVVGGAGDTQYF. CDR3 bases: TGCAGCGTTGTCGGGGGTGCTGGAGATACGCAGTATTTT.

V and J are TRBV7-2 and TRBJ2-1; 11 bases are shared with TRBD2. The junction had 11 bases not matched to a gene; V was cut back by 4 bases and J by 0 bases. The length of the CDR3 is 19 residues. Germline V lookup: CDR1 SGHTA, CDR2 FQGNSA. The CDR3 sequence is CASSSPSGGIFLSYNEQFF. The CDR3 coding sequence is TGTGCCAGCAGCTCCCCTAGCGGGGGGATTTTCCTCTCCTACAATGAGCAGTTCTTC.

J is TRBJ2-3 and V is TRBV29-1, with 9 bases matching TRBD1. CDR3 size: 15 residues. The germline V gene encodes CDR1 SQVTM and CDR2 ANQGSEA. Germline trimming cut 5 bases from V and 1 base from J; bases unmatched to any gene: 7. DNA for the CDR3: TGCAGCGTTCGACAGGGGGGGCAGGGCACAGATACGCAGTATTTT. It is translated as CSVRQGGQGTDTQYF.

The chain carries TRBV4-1 and TRBJ1-2; no clear D gene. V lost 4 bases, J lost 4 bases, and 13 bases lay in between. CDR3 length equals 14 residues. Germline assignment: CDR1 MGHRA and CDR2 YSYEKL. CDR3 DNA: TGCGCCAGCAGCCCAATAGACGGTTCCTATGGCTACACCTTC. Encoded protein: CASSPIDGSYGYTF.

The genes are TRBV11-2 and TRBJ2-3, with 7 bases matching TRBD2. Germline V CDR1 and CDR2: SGHAT, FQNNGV. J lost 3 bases, V lost 0 bases, and 6 bases had no gene match. There are 16 residues in the CDR3. Here the CDR3 DNA reads TGTGCCAGCAGCTTAGATTCAGCGGGAAGGACAGATACGCAGTATTTT. Protein: CASSLDSAGRTDTQYF.

The chain employs TRBV28 and TRBJ1-5, with 8 bases fitting TRBD1. Trimming at V came to 5 bases and at J to 9 bases, leaving 9 bases not matched to a gene. CDR1 MDHEN and CDR2 SYDVKM come from the germline V gene. The CDR3 spans 14 residues. The DNA for the CDR3 is TGTGCCAGCAGTCTTGGACAGGGCTCTGGGCCCCAGCATTTT. Protein product: CASSLGQGSGPQHF.

The chain combines TRBV6-6 with TRBJ1-4, with D tentatively TRBD1 (5 bases). CDR1 MNHNY and CDR2 SVGAGI come from the germline V gene (reference sequence). The CDR3 is 15 amino acids. Trimming removed 4 bases at V and 7 bases at J, with 16 bases between. The CDR3 coding sequence is TGTGCCAGCAGTTTCGGATCAGCCCAGGGTGAAAAACTGTTTTTT. It translates to CASSFGSAQGEKLFF.

The J gene is TRBJ2-3, the V gene TRBV4-2, with D perhaps matching TRBD1 (6 bases). In germline, CDR1 is LGHNA, CDR2 YNFKEQ. Trimming took 0 bases from V and 4 from J, leaving 11 bases between them. This CDR3 contains 15 residues. CDR3 nucleotides: TGTGCCAGCAGCCAAGATGGCAGGGGCGCAGATACGCAGTATTTT. Translating it yields CASSQDGRGADTQYF.

CDR3 in amino acids: CASSQGGGVQTYEQYF. In nucleotides, the CDR3 is TGTGCCAGCAGCCAAGGAGGAGGGGTCCAAACCTACGAGCAGTACTTC. The chain has TRBV3-1 and TRBJ2-7, with D possibly being TRBD2 (6 bases). Per the germline V gene, CDR1 is LGHDT and CDR2 is YNNKEL (reference sequence). Trimming removed 1 base at V and 2 bases at J, with 15 bases between. This CDR3 is 16 amino acids long.

This clonotype was recorded only once. The chain is built from TRBV6-1 and TRBJ2-3; TRBD2 is a possible D gene (5 bases). V was shortened by 2 bases and J by 5 bases, with 14 bases between the two germline ends. In germline, CDR1 is MNHNS, CDR2 SASEGT. The CDR3 totals 15 residues. This CDR3 reads CASSERGNGVDTQYF. In DNA form, the CDR3 reads TGTGCCAGCAGTGAACGAGGGAACGGCGTAGATACGCAGTATTTT.

The CDR3 loop reads CSARLAGEETQYF. In DNA, the CDR3 is TGCAGTGCCCGACTAGCGGGGGAAGAGACCCAGTACTTC. The rearrangement links TRBV20-1 to TRBJ2-5; TRBD2 aligns across 12 bases. In germline, CDR1 is DFQATT, CDR2 SNEGSKA (reference sequence). V was pared by 6 bases and J by 3 bases, with 2 bases of the junction left unmatched. The CDR3 loop spans 13 amino acids.

The chain recombines TRBV3-1 with TRBJ1-5; D not certain. V was shortened by 2 bases and J by 7 bases, with 6 bases between the two germline ends. The CDR3 length is 12 residues. Germline V gives CDR1 LGHDT, CDR2 YNNKEL (reference sequence). The CDR3 sequence: CASSQQKQPQHF. Written as DNA, the CDR3 is TGTGCCAGCAGCCAACAGAAGCAGCCCCAGCATTTT.

In this sample, this clonotype turned up a few times. The chain joins TRBV6-5 to TRBJ2-5; 7 bases line up with TRBD1. V dropped 2 bases and J dropped 2; count of bases not matched to a gene: 5. Looked up from germline, CDR1 is MNHEY and CDR2 is SVGAGI. There are 15 residues in the CDR3. This CDR3 is CASSYRDRRQETQYF. In DNA form, the CDR3 reads TGTGCCAGCAGTTACCGGGACAGAAGACAAGAGACCCAGTACTTC.

Comments on this clonotype: Germline and junction disagree at one end, which may indicate a read error. This chain joins TRBV29-1 and TRBJ1-2; the D is unclear. This CDR3 comprises 12 residues. Germline assignment: CDR1 SQVTM and CDR2 ANQGSEA. The CDR3 bases are TGCAGAGTTGAAGACATTAACTATGGCTACACCTTC. Translation gives CRVEDINYGYTF.

V gene TRBV6-5 combines with J gene TRBJ2-7, with D tentatively TRBD2 (7 bases). CDR1 MNHEY and CDR2 SVGAGI come from the germline V gene. CDR3 length: 14 amino acids. V was clipped by 5 bases and J by 5 bases, with 16 bases between them. CDR3 coding DNA: TGTGCCAGCAGTCCCGGGGGGCCCCTGAACGAGCAGTACTTC. Encoded protein: CASSPGGPLNEQYF.

This clonotype was found once. The V gene is TRBV6-2 or TRBV6-3, the J gene TRBJ2-6; D gene ambiguous. Germline V gene data show CDR1 as MNHEY and CDR2 as SVGEGT. The CDR3 extends over 17 amino acids. The V end lost 5 bases, the J end lost 0 bases, and 14 bases lay between the germline ends. The CDR3 loop reads CASSHYPQISGANVLTF. For the CDR3, the DNA is TGTGCCAGCAGTCATTACCCGCAGATCTCTGGGGCCAACGTCCTGACTTTC.

The chain joins TRBV4-1 to TRBJ1-2; 8 nucleotides agree with TRBD1. Trimming cost V 3 bases and J 2 bases; bases outside gene matches: 2. From germline, CDR1 is MGHRA and CDR2 YSYEKL. This CDR3 spans 14 amino acids. For the CDR3, the DNA is TGCGCCAGCAGCCACCGGGACAGGAACTATGGCTACACCTTC. It is translated as CASSHRDRNYGYTF.

V and J are TRBV10-3 and TRBJ2-1, with 15 positions matching TRBD2. This CDR3 comprises 15 residues. The germline CDR1 and CDR2 sequences are ENHRY and SYGVKD. V trimming: 6 bases; J trimming: 4 bases; junction bases outside the gene matches: 1. The CDR3 sequence is CAISGLAGGYNEQFF. Here the CDR3 DNA reads TGTGCCATCAGCGGACTAGCGGGGGGGTACAATGAGCAGTTCTTC.

This clonotype was observed a handful of times. The chain employs TRBV11-2 and TRBJ2-5; D is undetermined. Trimming took off 6 bases at V and 2 bases at J, with 10 bases between the two ends. This CDR3 is built from 13 residues. Germline assignment: CDR1 SGHAT and CDR2 FQNNGV. The CDR3 reads CASSLSLQETQYF. CDR3 in DNA: TGTGCCAGCAGTCTTAGCCTTCAAGAGACCCAGTACTTC.

V is TRBV5-1 and J is TRBJ2-2; possibly TRBD1 for D (5 bases). Germline CDR1 SGHRS, CDR2 YFSETQ. The CDR3 is 15 residues long. The germline V and J ends were trimmed by 4 bases and 5 bases, with 15 bases remaining between them. The CDR3 reads CASSGNSGITGELFF. CDR3 nucleotide sequence: TGCGCCAGCAGCGGCAACTCAGGGATTACCGGGGAGCTGTTTTTT.

The rearrangement uses TRBV7-9 and TRBJ1-2; weak D call: TRBD1 (6 bases). There are 12 residues in the CDR3. V gave up 6 bases and J gave up 4 bases, with 9 bases separating them. Germline loops: CDR1 SEHNR, CDR2 FQNEAQ (reference sequence). The CDR3 DNA follows: TGTGCCAGCAGTTCAGGGGCCTATGGCTACACCTTC. It encodes CASSSGAYGYTF.

The chain combines TRBV2 with TRBJ1-1, with a weak D call TRBD1 (5 bases). Germline values: CDR1 SNHLY, CDR2 FYNNEI. The V and J ends lost 1 base and 11 bases respectively, with 11 bases between them. This CDR3 has 12 residues. CDR3 sequence reads: CASSEGGREAFF. CDR3 nucleotide sequence: TGTGCCAGCAGTGAAGGGGGGAGGGAGGCTTTCTTT.

The chain employs TRBV6-1 and TRBJ2-1, with 14 bases matching TRBD2. V shed 3 bases and J 0 bases; nucleotides not matched to a gene: 7. The CDR3 sequence is 19 residues long. Germline lookup yields CDR1 MNHNS and CDR2 SASEGT. In nucleotides, the CDR3 is TGTGCCAGCAGTGATGGGACTAGCGGGGGCTACCGCTCCTACAATGAGCAGTTCTTC. Translation: CASSDGTSGGYRSYNEQFF.

This chain links TRBV14 with TRBJ1-1, with 7 bases lining up with TRBD1. Germline V lookup: CDR1 SGHDN, CDR2 FVKESK. This CDR3 is built from 13 residues. Trimming removed 3 bases from V and 5 bases from J; junction bases left unmatched: 3. The CDR3 sequence is CASSHETGTEAFF. In DNA form, the CDR3 reads TGTGCCAGCAGCCACGAGACAGGGACTGAAGCTTTCTTT.

The V and J genes are TRBV6-5 and TRBJ2-2; D not certain. This CDR3 spans 12 amino acids. The germline V gene encodes CDR1 MNHEY and CDR2 SVGAGI. V lost 7 bases and J 7 bases, leaving 10 bases between the germline ends. CDR3 amino acids: CASKSTLGELFF. The CDR3 nucleotides read TGTGCCAGCAAGAGCACCCTCGGGGAGCTGTTTTTT.

The genes are TRBV12-3 or TRBV12-4 and TRBJ2-5; possibly TRBD1 for D (5 bases). Deletions cut 3 bases from V and 13 bases from J, with 15 bases between. The CDR3 is 12 amino acids. The CDR3 spells CASSLTATTTYF. The CDR3 nucleotides are TGTGCCAGCAGTTTGACAGCTACTACGACGTACTTC.